One sample yielded the 32 T cell receptor beta chains listed below, sequenced in a study of cytomegalovirus exposure and HLA in healthy donors. Primers included in the PCR were 60 Vbeta and 13 Jbeta primers. The protocol was immunoSEQ multiplex PCR, while the TCRdb copy is restricted to in-frame clones and leaves out a portion. The data contain more than 200,000 clones, 70% to 85% of them singletons. The sequencing sample was made of PBMCs. The origin of the receptors is a girl aged 2 to 9 in good health and CMV-seronegative.

V usage is TRBV5-5 and J usage is TRBJ2-7; no definite D call. This CDR3 spans 18 amino acids. The V end lost 5 bases, the J end lost 0 bases, and 24 bases lay between the germline ends. CDR1 and CDR2 from the germline V gene are SGHKS and YYEKEE (reference sequence). The CDR3 protein is CASSSLPTDHQFSYEQYF. CDR3 DNA sequence: TGTGCCAGCAGTTCGCTGCCAACAGACCACCAGTTCTCCTACGAGCAGTACTTC.

Written as DNA, the CDR3 is TGTGCCAGTAGTAAGTCTTGGACAGCCGCTAACTATGGCTACACCTTC. Translated, it gives CASSKSWTAANYGYTF. The J gene is TRBJ1-2, the V gene TRBV19; tentatively, D is TRBD1 (6 bases). The CDR3 is made up of 16 amino acids. V was pared by 4 bases and J by 0 bases, with 15 bases between. Germline-derived CDR1 and CDR2 are LNHDA and SQIVND (reference sequence).

J is TRBJ2-7 and V is TRBV19; 8 nucleotides align to TRBD2. Germline V CDR1 and CDR2: LNHDA, SQIVND (reference sequence). The CDR3 has 15 amino acids. The V segment lost 5 bases and the J segment 3 bases; nucleotides outside the gene matches: 9. CDR3 amino acids: CASSLQDRGGYEQYF. The CDR3 DNA reads as TGTGCCAGTAGTCTCCAAGACCGGGGGGGCTACGAGCAGTACTTC. The variable domain in full, with the rest retrieved from reference TRBV19 and TRBJ2-7, is DGGITQSPKYLFRKEGQNVTLSCEQNLNHDAMYWYRQDPGQGLRLIYYSQIVNDFQKGDIAEGYSVSREKKESFPLTVTSAQKNPTAFYLCASSLQDRGGYEQYFGPGTRLTVT.

This clone was detected only a few times. The rearrangement links TRBV11-1 to TRBJ2-7; tentative D call: TRBD1 (5 bases). The length of the CDR3 is 14 residues. The germline V gene encodes CDR1 SGHAT and CDR2 FQDESV (reference sequence). The V end was cut by 3 bases, the J end by 3 bases, with 12 bases between. The CDR3 is CASSFLDKDYEQYF. The CDR3 coding sequence is TGTGCCAGCAGCTTTTTGGACAAAGACTACGAGCAGTACTTC. Complete variable domain (other parts from reference TRBV11-1 and TRBJ2-7): EAEVAQSPRYKITEKSQAVAFWCDPISGHATLYWYRQILGQGPELLVQFQDESVVDDSQLPKDRFSAERLKGVDSTLKIQPAELGDSAMYLCASSFLDKDYEQYFGPGTRLTVT.

V gene TRBV7-9 combines with J gene TRBJ1-1, with TRBD1 matching 10 bases. There are 13 residues in the CDR3. The junction had 6 bases not matched to a gene; V was cut back by 8 bases and J by 6 bases. Germline values: CDR1 SEHNR, CDR2 FQNEAQ (reference sequence). The CDR3 spells CASQGQGSAEAFF. The CDR3 bases are TGTGCCAGCCAGGGACAGGGGAGCGCTGAAGCTTTCTTT.

The rearrangement links TRBV5-1 to TRBJ1-2, with D unresolved. Trimming took off 0 bases at V and 8 bases at J, with 17 bases between the two ends. The length of the CDR3 is 15 residues. The V gene's germline CDR1 is SGHRS and CDR2 YFSETQ. In nucleotides, the CDR3 is TGCGCCAGCAGCTTGGGCCTGGGCCAGGTCGAGGGCTACACCTTC. It codes for CASSLGLGQVEGYTF.

This sequence joins TRBV4-1 and TRBJ2-2; the D is unclear. V dropped 6 bases and J dropped 4 bases, with 12 bases sitting between them. Per germline, CDR1 MGHRA and CDR2 YSYEKL. CDR3 length: 14 residues. The CDR3 DNA sequence: TGCGCCAGCAGGCAAAGTAGAATCACCGGGGAGCTGTTTTTT. This translates into CASRQSRITGELFF.

The chain combines TRBV13 with TRBJ2-5, with 7 nucleotides matching TRBD1. Looked up from germline, CDR1 is PRHDT and CDR2 is FYEKMQ (reference sequence). CDR3 size: 14 residues. Losses at the gene ends were 5 bases for V and 3 bases for J; bases not matched to a gene: 6. CDR3 coding DNA: TGTGCCAGCAGCCTTAGACAGGGTAAAGAGACCCAGTACTTC. Residues: CASSLRQGKETQYF.

This clone was detected only once. V and J are TRBV19 and TRBJ1-2; D not resolved. Trimming took off 3 bases at V and 8 bases at J, with 13 bases between the two ends. Germline V gives CDR1 LNHDA, CDR2 SQIVND (reference sequence). There are 13 residues in the CDR3. The DNA of the CDR3 is TGTGCCAGTAGTATGGGCGGGGTGTGGGGCTACACCTTC. Its translation: CASSMGGVWGYTF.

The chain has TRBV13 and TRBJ2-2; possible D gene TRBD2, 5 bases. This CDR3 has 17 residues. Germline CDR1 PRHDT, CDR2 FYEKMQ (reference sequence). Deletions cut 4 bases from V and 3 bases from J, with 18 bases between. The CDR3 nucleotides read TGTGCCAGCAGCTCCAAAACCCGGGGAACGGACACCGGGGAGCTGTTTTTT. This sequence encodes CASSSKTRGTDTGELFF. The full variable domain, completed using reference TRBV13 and TRBJ2-2, is AAGVIQSPRHLIKEKRETATLKCYPIPRHDTVYWYQQGPGQDPQFLISFYEKMQSDKGSIPDRFSAQQFSDYHSELNMSSLELGDSALYFCASSSKTRGTDTGELFFGEGSRLTVL.

V is TRBV6-5 and J is TRBJ1-2; 8 bases map to TRBD1. The CDR3 covers 14 residues. The J segment lost 4 bases and the V segment lost 0 bases, leaving 1 base of the junction unmatched. Per the germline V gene, CDR1 is MNHEY and CDR2 is SVGAGI. The CDR3: CASSYSDRVYGYTF. The CDR3 DNA is TGTGCCAGCAGTTACTCGGACAGGGTCTATGGCTACACCTTC.

V gene TRBV6-5 combines with J gene TRBJ2-7, with 9 bases matching TRBD1. The CDR3 loop spans 14 amino acids. Germline V lookup: CDR1 MNHEY, CDR2 SVGAGI. After removal of 4 bases from V and 9 bases from J, the junction contained 10 bases not matched to a gene. This chain's CDR3 is CASSSPGQGMGQYF. The DNA for the CDR3 is TGTGCCAGCAGTTCGCCGGGACAGGGTATGGGGCAGTACTTC.

This chain joins TRBV4-1 and TRBJ1-3; 8 bases map to TRBD1. This CDR3 has 19 amino acids. CDR1 is MGHRA, CDR2 YSYEKL, per germline. Trimming cost V 3 bases and J 3 bases; bases outside gene matches: 16. DNA of the CDR3: TGCGCCAGCAGCCAGAGTAATTACCGGACAGGGAGCGGTGGAAACACCATATATTTT. It encodes CASSQSNYRTGSGGNTIYF.

This clone was seen ten or more times. The genes are TRBV6-4 and TRBJ1-2; 9 nucleotides line up with TRBD1. The CDR3 spans 16 residues. After removal of 0 bases from V and 5 bases from J, the junction contained 7 bases not matched to a gene. Germline V lookup: CDR1 MRHNA, CDR2 SNTAGT. CDR3 region: CASSDSTDRGWYGYTF. CDR3 bases: TGTGCCAGCAGTGACTCGACGGACAGGGGATGGTATGGCTACACCTTC.

The rearrangement uses TRBV30 and TRBJ1-5; the D is unclear. V was pared by 0 bases and J by 0 bases, with 3 bases between. CDR1 is GTSNPN and CDR2 is SVGIG in the germline V gene (reference sequence). This CDR3 has 13 residues. The CDR3 protein is CAWSVRSNQPQHF. CDR3 in DNA: TGTGCCTGGAGTGTTCGTAGCAATCAGCCCCAGCATTTT.

J is TRBJ2-7 and V is TRBV7-9, with D maybe TRBD1 (6 bases). Per germline, CDR1 SEHNR and CDR2 FQNEAQ (reference sequence). The V gene lost 2 bases and the J gene lost 1 base, with 12 bases spanning the gap. The CDR3 contains 15 residues. CDR3 DNA sequence: TGTGCCAGCAGCTTACAGGGGACGGGGTCCTACGAGCAGTACTTC. It encodes CASSLQGTGSYEQYF.

The chain is built from TRBV7-6 and TRBJ2-6, with D possibly TRBD1 on 6 matching bases. Germline values: CDR1 SGHVS, CDR2 FNYEAQ. This CDR3 comprises 17 residues. Trimming stripped 6 bases from V and 0 bases from J, with 15 bases between. The chain's CDR3 is CASSQGTYVSGANVLTF. For the CDR3, the DNA is TGTGCCAGCAGTCAGGGGACGTACGTCTCTGGGGCCAACGTCCTGACTTTC.

The chain carries TRBV15 and TRBJ2-7; tentative D call: TRBD2 (5 bases). With 1 base removed from V and 0 bases from J, the gap between germline ends came to 7 bases. The CDR3 has 14 residues. Germline V gene data show CDR1 as LNHNV and CDR2 as YYDKDF (reference sequence). CDR3 in DNA: TGTGCCACCAGCAGAGTTCGGGACTCCTACGAGCAGTACTTC. Translation: CATSRVRDSYEQYF.

The V gene is TRBV5-1, the J gene TRBJ2-1; 8 bases fit TRBD2. V dropped 2 bases and J dropped 8; count of bases not matched to a gene: 6. Germline V gene lookup returns CDR1 SGHRS and CDR2 YFSETQ. The CDR3 loop spans 14 amino acids. Written as DNA, the CDR3 is TGCGCCAGCAGCTTAACCGGACTAGCAGATGAGCAGTTCTTC. This codes for CASSLTGLADEQFF. Full variable domain (rest looked up from reference TRBV5-1 and TRBJ2-1): KAGVTQTPRYLIKTRGQQVTLSCSPISGHRSVSWYQQTPGQGLQFLFEYFSETQRNKGNFPGRFSGRQFSNSRSEMNVSTLELGDSALYLCASSLTGLADEQFFGPGTRLTVL.

The CDR3: CASSLAGGSGNTIYF. The CDR3 nucleotides read TGCGCCAGCAGCTTGGCGGGGGGTTCTGGAAACACCATATATTTT. The V gene is TRBV5-1, the J gene TRBJ1-3; possible D gene TRBD1, 5 bases. Germline values: CDR1 SGHRS, CDR2 YFSETQ. The CDR3 extends over 15 amino acids. V was trimmed by 0 bases and J by 1 base, leaving 8 bases between them.

This clone was found a few times. V usage is TRBV2 and J usage is TRBJ1-2; D uncertain. Germline CDR1 and CDR2: SNHLY and FYNNEI. With 2 bases removed from V and 5 bases from J, the gap between germline ends came to 12 bases. The CDR3 consists of 14 residues. The CDR3 spells CASSEMETLYGYTF. CDR3 coding DNA: TGTGCCAGCAGTGAAATGGAGACGCTTTATGGCTACACCTTC.

This rearrangement joins TRBV5-1 to TRBJ1-5; 9 positions match TRBD1. J was trimmed by 4 bases and V by 0 bases; bases with no gene match: 2. Germline CDR1 reads SGHRS; CDR2 reads YFSETQ. The CDR3 consists of 15 residues. CDR3 amino acids: CASSLGQGENQPQHF. The CDR3 DNA is TGCGCCAGCAGCTTGGGACAGGGGGAGAATCAGCCCCAGCATTTT.

The gene calls are TRBV10-3 and TRBJ1-3, with 8 nucleotides matching TRBD1. This CDR3 is built from 12 residues. Per germline, CDR1 ENHRY and CDR2 SYGVKD. Trimming removed 6 bases from V and 8 bases from J; junction bases left unmatched: 3. The CDR3 coding sequence is TGTGCCATCAGAGCACAGGGGGACACCATATATTTT. It encodes CAIRAQGDTIYF.

The chain combines TRBV9 with TRBJ1-1; 7 nucleotides align to TRBD1. CDR3 size: 15 residues. Looked up from germline, CDR1 is SGDLS and CDR2 is YYNGEE. With V trimmed by 2 bases and J by 2 bases, 6 bases remained unmatched. CDR3 coding DNA: TGTGCCAGCAGCGTTAGAGGGACAGCAAACACTGAAGCTTTCTTT. Translated, it gives CASSVRGTANTEAFF.

J is TRBJ2-5 and V is TRBV6-6; D may be TRBD1 (6 bases). The CDR3 runs 15 residues. Germline lookup yields CDR1 MNHNY and CDR2 SVGAGI (reference sequence). Trimming pared 2 bases from V and 1 base from J, leaving 11 bases between. CDR3 sequence: CASSYQGRAQETQYF. The CDR3 bases are TGTGCCAGCAGTTACCAGGGGCGGGCCCAAGAGACCCAGTACTTC.

This clone was seen only a few times. This rearrangement joins TRBV6-5 to TRBJ1-2; 7 bases are shared with TRBD1. This CDR3 has 12 residues. Germline V gene lookup returns CDR1 MNHEY and CDR2 SVGAGI. V lost 6 bases to trimming and J lost 7 bases; unmatched junction nucleotides: 5. The CDR3 here is CASRTTGTGYTF. The CDR3 DNA is TGTGCCAGCAGAACGACAGGGACTGGCTACACCTTC.

This clone has a single count. V and J are TRBV6-5 and TRBJ2-1; no firm D call. Germline V gene sequence: CDR1 MNHEY, CDR2 SVGAGI. The CDR3 is 13 residues long. Trimming took off 0 bases at V and 7 bases at J, with 7 bases between the two ends. The CDR3 protein is CASSYSEQNEQFF. The CDR3 nucleotides are TGTGCCAGCAGTTACTCGGAGCAGAATGAGCAGTTCTTC.

V usage is TRBV7-9 and J usage is TRBJ2-7; TRBD1 matches at 9 bases. There are 16 residues in the CDR3. CDR1 and CDR2 (germline): SEHNR, FQNEAQ (reference sequence). Losses at the gene ends were 4 bases for V and 6 bases for J; bases not matched to a gene: 13. Here the CDR3 reads CASSSDRGKFYGEQYF. The CDR3 DNA reads TGTGCCAGCAGCTCGGACAGGGGAAAATTTTACGGCGAGCAGTACTTC.

This chain links TRBV5-6 with TRBJ2-2; weak D call: TRBD2 (7 bases). Between the trimmed V and J ends, which lost 0 bases and 3 bases, there was a span of 12 bases. Germline CDR1 reads SGHDT; CDR2 reads YYEEEE. The CDR3 totals 16 residues. CDR3 amino acids: CASSLARGRDTGELFF. In DNA, the CDR3 is TGTGCCAGCAGCTTGGCGCGGGGGCGCGACACCGGGGAGCTGTTTTTT.

V is TRBV5-1 and J is TRBJ2-3, with D hard to call. Germline V lookup: CDR1 SGHRS, CDR2 YFSETQ. Trimming removed 2 bases at V and 2 bases at J, with 6 bases between. The CDR3 is made up of 13 amino acids. CDR3 sequence (DNA): TGCGCCAGCAGCTTTAAAATCACAGATACGCAGTATTTT. Translation gives CASSFKITDTQYF.

J is TRBJ1-2 and V is TRBV27; D unresolved. V was shortened by 4 bases and J by 5 bases, with 29 bases between the two germline ends. CDR1 and CDR2 from the germline V gene are MNHEY and SMNVEV (reference sequence). The CDR3 loop spans 19 amino acids. CDR3: CASSSLIIGGLPLPYGYTF. In DNA form, the CDR3 reads TGTGCCAGCAGTTCGTTGATCATAGGCGGATTGCCCCTACCTTATGGCTACACCTTC.

This chain links TRBV6-5 with TRBJ2-1; TRBD1 matches 10 bases. Germline V gene data show CDR1 as MNHEY and CDR2 as SVGAGI. The CDR3 is made up of 16 amino acids. Unmatched junction bases numbered 8, after V lost 0 bases and J lost 9 bases. CDR3: CASSYSSMGQGTEQFF. Written as DNA, the CDR3 is TGTGCCAGCAGTTACTCGAGTATGGGACAGGGGACTGAGCAGTTCTTC.